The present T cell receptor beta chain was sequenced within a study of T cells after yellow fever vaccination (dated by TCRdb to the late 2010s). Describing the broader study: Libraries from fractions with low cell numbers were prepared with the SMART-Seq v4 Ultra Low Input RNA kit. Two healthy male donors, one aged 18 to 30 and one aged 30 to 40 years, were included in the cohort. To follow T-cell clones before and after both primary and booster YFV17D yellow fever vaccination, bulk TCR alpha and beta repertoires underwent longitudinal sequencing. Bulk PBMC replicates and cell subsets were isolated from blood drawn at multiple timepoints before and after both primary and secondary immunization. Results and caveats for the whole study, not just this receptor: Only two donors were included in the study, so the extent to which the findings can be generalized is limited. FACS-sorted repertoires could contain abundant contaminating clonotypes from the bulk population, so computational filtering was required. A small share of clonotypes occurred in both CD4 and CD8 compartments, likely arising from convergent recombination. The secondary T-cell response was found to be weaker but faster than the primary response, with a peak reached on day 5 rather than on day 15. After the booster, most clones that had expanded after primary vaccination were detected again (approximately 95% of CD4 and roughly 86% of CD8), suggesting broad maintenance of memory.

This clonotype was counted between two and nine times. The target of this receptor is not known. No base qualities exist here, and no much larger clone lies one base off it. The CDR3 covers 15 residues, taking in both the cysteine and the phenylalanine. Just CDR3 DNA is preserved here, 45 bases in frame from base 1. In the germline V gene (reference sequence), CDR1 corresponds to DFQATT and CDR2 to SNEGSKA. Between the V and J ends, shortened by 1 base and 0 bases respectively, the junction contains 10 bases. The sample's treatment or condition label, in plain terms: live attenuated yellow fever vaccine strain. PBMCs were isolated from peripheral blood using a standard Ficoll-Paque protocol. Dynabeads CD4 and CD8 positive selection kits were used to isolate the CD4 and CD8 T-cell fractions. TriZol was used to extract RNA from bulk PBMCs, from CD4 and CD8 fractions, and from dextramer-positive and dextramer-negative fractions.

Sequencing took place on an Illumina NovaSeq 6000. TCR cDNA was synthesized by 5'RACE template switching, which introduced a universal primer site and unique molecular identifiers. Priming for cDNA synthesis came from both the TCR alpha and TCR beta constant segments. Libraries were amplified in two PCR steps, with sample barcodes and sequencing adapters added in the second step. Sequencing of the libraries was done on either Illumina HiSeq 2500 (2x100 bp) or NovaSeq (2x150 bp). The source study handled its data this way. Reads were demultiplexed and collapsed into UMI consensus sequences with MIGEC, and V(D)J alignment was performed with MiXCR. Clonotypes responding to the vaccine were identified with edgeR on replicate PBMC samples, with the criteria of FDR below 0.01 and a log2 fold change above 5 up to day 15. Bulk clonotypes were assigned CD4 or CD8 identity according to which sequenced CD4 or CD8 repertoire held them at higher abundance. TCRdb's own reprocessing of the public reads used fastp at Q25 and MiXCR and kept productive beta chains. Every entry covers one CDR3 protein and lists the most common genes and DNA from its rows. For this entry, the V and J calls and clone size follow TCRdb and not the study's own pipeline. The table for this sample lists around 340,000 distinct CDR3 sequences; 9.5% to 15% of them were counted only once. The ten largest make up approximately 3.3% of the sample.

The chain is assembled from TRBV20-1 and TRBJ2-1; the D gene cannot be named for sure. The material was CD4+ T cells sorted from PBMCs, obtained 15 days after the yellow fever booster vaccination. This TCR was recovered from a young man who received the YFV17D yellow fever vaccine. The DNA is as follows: TGCAGTGCTAGAGGAAGGGATTTCTCCTACAATGAGCAGTTCTTC. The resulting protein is CSARGRDFSYNEQFF.